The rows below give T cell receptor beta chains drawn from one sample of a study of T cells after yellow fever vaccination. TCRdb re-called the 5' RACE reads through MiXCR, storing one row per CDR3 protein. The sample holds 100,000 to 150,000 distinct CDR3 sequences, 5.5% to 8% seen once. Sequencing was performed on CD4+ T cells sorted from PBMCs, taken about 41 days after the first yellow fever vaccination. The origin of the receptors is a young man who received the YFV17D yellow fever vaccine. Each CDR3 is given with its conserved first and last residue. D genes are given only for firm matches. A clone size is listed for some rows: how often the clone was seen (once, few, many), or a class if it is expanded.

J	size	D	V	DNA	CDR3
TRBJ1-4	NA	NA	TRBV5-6	TGTGCCAGCAGCTTGCGTGGCCGGGGAGCGAATGAAAAACTGTTTTTT	CASSLRGRGANEKLFF
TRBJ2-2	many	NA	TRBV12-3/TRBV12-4	TGTGCCAGCAGCTCGGGGGTAACCGGGGAGCTGTTTTTT	CASSSGVTGELFF
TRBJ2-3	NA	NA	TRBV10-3	TGTGCCACGTCCTACCCTAGCACAGATACGCAGTATTTT	CATSYPSTDTQYF
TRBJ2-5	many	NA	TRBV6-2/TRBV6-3	TGTGCCTCTCAGCCAGGGCAAGACGAAGAGACCCAGTACTTC	CASQPGQDEETQYF
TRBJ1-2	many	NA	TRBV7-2	TGTGCCAGCAGCTTTGCTGGGAGGGGTAATAACTATGGCTACACCTTC	CASSFAGRGNNYGYTF
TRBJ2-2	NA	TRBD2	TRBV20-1	TGCAGTGCTACCGGGGCCCCTAGCGGGGGGTTTTTCGGGGAGCTGTTTTTT	CSATGAPSGGFFGELFF
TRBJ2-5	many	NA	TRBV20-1	TGCAGTGCTAGGCTTTGGGGTTACCAAGAGACCCAGTACTTC	CSARLWGYQETQYF
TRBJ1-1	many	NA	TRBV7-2	TGTGCCAGCAGCTTGGGGGCTTGGGGAGCTTTCTTT	CASSLGAWGAFF
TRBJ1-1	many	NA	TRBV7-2	TGTGCCAGCAGAAGACAGGAGGGCACTGAAGCTTTCTTT	CASRRQEGTEAFF
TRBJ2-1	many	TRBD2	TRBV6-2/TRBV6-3	TGTGCCAGCAGTTACCGTAAACAGCGGGGGGGCTCGAATGAGCAGTTCTTC	CASSYRKQRGGSNEQFF
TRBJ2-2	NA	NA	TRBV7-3	TGTGCCAGCAGCCCAAAAGGGGGGACAGAGATGAACACCGGGGAGCTGTTTTTT	CASSPKGGTEMNTGELFF
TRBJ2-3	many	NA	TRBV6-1	TGTGCCAGCAGTGAAGGGGTCACAGCTCGAACTCTCACAGATACGCAGTATTTT	CASSEGVTARTLTDTQYF
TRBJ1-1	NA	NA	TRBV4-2	TGTGCCAGCAGCCCCGGGCTCCGGGGGGGGAACACTGAAGCTTTCTTT	CASSPGLRGGNTEAFF
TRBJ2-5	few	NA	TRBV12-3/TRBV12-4	TGTGCCAGCAGCCCTCGGGTCCCCCAAGCAGAGACCCAGTACTTC	CASSPRVPQAETQYF
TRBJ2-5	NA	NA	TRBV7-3	TGTGCCAGCAGCTTAGGGGGGGCCTATGGGGAGACCCAGTACTTC	CASSLGGAYGETQYF